What follows are 27 T cell receptor beta chains derived from one specimen sequenced in a study of T cell responses to AZD1222 COVID-19 vaccine. Some clones are missing from TCRdb's copy, which holds only in-frame ones; the method was immunoSEQ multiplex PCR. The sample contains about 150,000 clones, 80% to 95% of which appear only once. Specimen: peripheral blood, collected 28 days after the second AZD1222 dose. The receptors derive from an adult who received the AZD1222 COVID-19 vaccine.

The rearrangement links TRBV6-5 to TRBJ1-4, with D possibly TRBD1 on 5 matching bases. Per the germline V gene, CDR1 is MNHEY and CDR2 is SVGAGI. The CDR3 consists of 14 residues. The V and J ends lost 1 base and 7 bases respectively, with 10 bases between them. CDR3 sequence: CASSYLGVGEKLFF. The CDR3, as DNA: TGTGCCAGCAGTTACTTGGGGGTTGGTGAAAAACTGTTTTTT.

This clone appeared a single time. This chain uses TRBV6-5 with TRBJ1-4, with D perhaps matching TRBD1 (5 bases). The CDR3 sequence is 14 residues long. CDR1 and CDR2 from the germline V gene are MNHEY and SVGAGI. Deletions cut 5 bases from V and 8 bases from J, with 15 bases between. Here the CDR3 DNA reads TGTGCCAGCAGTCCGGGCCGGGACTCCGAAAAACTGTTTTTT. This gives the protein CASSPGRDSEKLFF.

The DNA for the CDR3 is TGTGCCAGCGGACTACAGGGGGTTAACACCATATATTTT. Amino acids: CASGLQGVNTIYF. The chain recombines TRBV12-3 or TRBV12-4 with TRBJ1-3; 8 bases are shared with TRBD1. The CDR3 length is 13 residues. Losses at the gene ends were 8 bases for V and 7 bases for J; bases not matched to a gene: 7.

This chain links TRBV18 with TRBJ1-1; D is uncertain. Between the trimmed V and J ends, which lost 3 bases and 4 bases, there was a span of 12 bases. CDR1 KGHSH and CDR2 LQKENI come from the germline V gene. The CDR3 totals 14 residues. The DNA of the CDR3 is TGTGCCAGCTCACCGCCCGGCCGGGTCACTGAAGCTTTCTTT. Amino acid sequence: CASSPPGRVTEAFF. The whole variable domain, filled in from reference TRBV18 and TRBJ1-1, reads NAGVMQNPRHLVRRRGQEARLRCSPMKGHSHVYWYRQLPEEGLKFMVYLQKENIIDESGMPKERFSAEFPKEGPSILRIQQVVRGDSAAYFCASSPPGRVTEAFFGQGTRLTVV.

V and J are TRBV30 and TRBJ1-1; D may be TRBD1 (5 bases). V was shortened by 5 bases and J by 2 bases, with 12 bases between the two germline ends. This CDR3 contains 13 residues. Germline V gene lookup returns CDR1 GTSNPN and CDR2 SVGIG (reference sequence). CDR3: CAWYRDLNTEAFF. The CDR3 DNA follows: TGTGCCTGGTACCGGGACCTTAACACTGAAGCTTTCTTT.

CDR3 sequence: CASSLFVRISGNTIYF. The CDR3 coding sequence is TGTGCCAGCAGCTTATTCGTCCGGATCTCTGGAAACACCATATATTTT. The J gene is TRBJ1-3, the V gene TRBV7-9, with no clear D. The CDR3 sequence is 16 residues long. The V end was cut by 2 bases, the J end by 0 bases, with 11 bases between. CDR1 and CDR2 (germline): SEHNR, FQNEAQ (reference sequence).

This chain uses TRBV7-9 with TRBJ2-1, with 12 bases matching TRBD2. CDR1 is SEHNR and CDR2 is FQNEAQ in the germline V gene (reference sequence). The CDR3 runs 16 residues. The V segment lost 2 bases and the J segment 5 bases; nucleotides outside the gene matches: 4. The CDR3 DNA reads as TGTGCCAGCAGCTTACTGACTAGCGGGAGAAACAATGAGCAGTTCTTC. Its protein is CASSLLTSGRNNEQFF.

CDR3 DNA sequence: TGCGCCAGCACCGAACCTCGACAGGCTACGCAGTATTTT. Residues: CASTEPRQATQYF. The chain recombines TRBV5-1 with TRBJ2-3; D might be TRBD1 (6 bases). The CDR3 sequence is 13 residues long. V gave up 6 bases and J gave up 8 bases, with 16 bases separating them. Per the germline V gene, CDR1 is SGHRS and CDR2 is YFSETQ.

The V gene is TRBV19, the J gene TRBJ2-7; D is possibly TRBD1 or TRBD2 (5 bases each). There are 13 residues in the CDR3. The germline V gene encodes CDR1 LNHDA and CDR2 SQIVND (reference sequence). Trimming removed 5 bases from V and 4 bases from J, with 12 bases in between. The CDR3 sequence is CASSPDSGYEQYF. CDR3 nucleotides: TGTGCCAGTAGTCCGGACTCAGGGTACGAGCAGTACTTC.

V usage is TRBV5-8 and J usage is TRBJ1-1, with D perhaps TRBD1 (6 bases). Germline loops: CDR1 SGHTS, CDR2 YDEGEE. The CDR3 has 14 amino acids. Trimming shortened V by 3 bases and J by 1 base, and 10 bases separated the two germline ends. CDR3 sequence (DNA): TGTGCCAGCAGCTCAACAGGGCCGAACACTGAAGCTTTCTTT. It translates to CASSSTGPNTEAFF.

The rearrangement uses TRBV12-5 and TRBJ1-1; no clear D. V gave up 1 base and J gave up 1 base, with 4 bases separating them. Germline V gives CDR1 LGHNT, CDR2 FRNRAP. This CDR3 is 13 amino acids long. The CDR3 region is CASGLAANTEAFF. In DNA form, the CDR3 reads TGTGCTAGTGGTTTGGCAGCGAACACTGAAGCTTTCTTT.

This rearrangement joins TRBV7-9 to TRBJ2-7; D remains unclear. Trimming left V 1 base short and J 6 bases short, with 7 bases between. CDR1 and CDR2 from the germline V gene are SEHNR and FQNEAQ (reference sequence). This CDR3 region has 12 residues. The CDR3 DNA reads as TGTGCCAGCAGCTTAGTAGGCCCCGAGCAGTACTTC. Its protein is CASSLVGPEQYF.

CDR3 sequence (DNA): TGTGCCAGCAGCTGGGAGGTGAACACCGGGGAGCTGTTTTTT. This codes for CASSWEVNTGELFF. V gene TRBV11-2 combines with J gene TRBJ2-2; D is perhaps TRBD2 (6 bases). Germline assignment: CDR1 SGHAT and CDR2 FQNNGV. The V end lost 4 bases, the J end lost 1 base, and 7 bases lay between the germline ends. The CDR3 covers 14 residues.

This clone has a single count. This chain links TRBV5-4 with TRBJ1-2, with TRBD1 identical over 7 bases. CDR1 is SGHNT, CDR2 YYREEE, per germline (reference sequence). Trimming at V came to 2 bases and at J to 6 bases, leaving 7 bases not matched to a gene. This CDR3 has 14 residues. The chain's CDR3 is CASSFGQETHGYTF. CDR3 nucleotide sequence: TGTGCCAGCAGCTTCGGACAGGAGACGCATGGCTACACCTTC.

This clone is a singleton in its sample. The chain employs TRBV19 and TRBJ2-7; no firm D call. The CDR3 runs to 14 residues. Germline V gene data show CDR1 as LNHDA and CDR2 as SQIVND (reference sequence). V lost 3 bases to trimming and J lost 3 bases, with 12 bases between them. CDR3 sequence: CASSIDVSFYEQYF. The CDR3 nucleotides read TGTGCCAGTAGTATTGACGTCAGCTTCTACGAGCAGTACTTC.

The V call is TRBV2, the J call TRBJ2-5; no firm D call. Germline CDR1 and CDR2: SNHLY and FYNNEI. This CDR3 is 10 amino acids long. Trimming shortened V by 9 bases and J by 5 bases, and 7 bases separated the two germline ends. The CDR3 coding sequence is TGTGCCAGTTCACAGGAGACCCAGTACTTC. Translation gives CASSQETQYF.

The gene calls are TRBV12-3 or TRBV12-4 and TRBJ2-1, with D possibly being TRBD2 (6 bases). Trimming took off 5 bases at V and 10 bases at J, with 15 bases between the two ends. This CDR3 is 13 amino acids long. The CDR3 sequence is CASSQGLPREQFF. The CDR3 DNA reads as TGTGCCAGCAGTCAAGGACTACCTAGGGAGCAGTTCTTC.

The chain links TRBV11-3 to TRBJ2-7, with 7 nucleotides matching TRBD1. Germline trimming cut 5 bases from V and 5 bases from J; bases unmatched to any gene: 9. The CDR3 is 14 amino acids. The germline gives CDR1 SGHNT, CDR2 YENEEA. The CDR3 bases are TGTGCCAGCAGCCCCTCCGGGACAGCTAACGAGCAGTACTTC. Translated: CASSPSGTANEQYF. The variable domain in full, completed from reference TRBV11-3 and TRBJ2-7, reads EAGVVQSPRYKIIEKKQPVAFWCNPISGHNTLYWYLQNLGQGPELLIRYENEEAVDDSQLPKDRFSAERLKGVDSTLKIQPAELGDSAVYLCASSPSGTANEQYFGPGTRLTVT.

This sequence joins TRBV18 and TRBJ1-2; 8 bases map to TRBD1. Germline assignment: CDR1 KGHSH and CDR2 LQKENI. There are 20 residues in the CDR3. Germline trimming cut 0 bases from V and 6 bases from J; bases unmatched to any gene: 21. CDR3 sequence (DNA): TGTGCCAGCTCACCACCGGGTCGAGGACAGGGAAAAGGAACTAGTGATGGCTACACCTTC. Protein product: CASSPPGRGQGKGTSDGYTF.

This clone was counted a single time. This chain uses TRBV6-5 with TRBJ2-1; 8 bases align to TRBD2. The germline V gene has CDR1 MNHEY and CDR2 SVGAGI. V dropped 7 bases and J dropped 2; count of bases not matched to a gene: 7. The CDR3 covers 15 residues. The CDR3 reads CASTVLAEAYNEQFF. CDR3 DNA: TGTGCCAGCACCGTACTAGCGGAAGCCTACAATGAGCAGTTCTTC.

The chain joins TRBV30 to TRBJ1-1; D possibly corresponds to TRBD1 (6 bases). CDR3 length: 19 amino acids. Germline loops: CDR1 GTSNPN, CDR2 SVGIG (reference sequence). Trimming cost V 4 bases and J 1 base, with 28 bases left between them. The CDR3 region is CAWKQGSSHLVPANTEAFF. The CDR3 DNA reads as TGTGCCTGGAAACAGGGATCGTCACACCTAGTACCTGCGAACACTGAAGCTTTCTTT. Full variable domain (missing parts from reference TRBV30 and TRBJ1-1): SQTIHQWPATLVQPVGSPLSLECTVEGTSNPNLYWYRQAAGRGLQLLFYSVGIGQISSEVPQNLSASRPQDRQFILSSKKLLLSDSGFYLCAWKQGSSHLVPANTEAFFGQGTRLTVV.

J is TRBJ2-7 and V is TRBV3-1 (or the pseudogene TRBV3-2); D unclear. V was cut by 2 bases and J by 1 base, with 9 bases left in between. Germline CDR1 LGHDT, CDR2 YNNKEL (reference sequence). The CDR3 is made up of 14 amino acids. CDR3 sequence (DNA): TGTGCCAGCAGCCAATTACACGGGTCCTACGAGCAGTACTTC. Protein: CASSQLHGSYEQYF.

Only a few counts were recorded for this clone. The chain couples TRBV5-1 to TRBJ1-1, with 7 bases aligning to TRBD1. Germline assignment: CDR1 SGHRS and CDR2 YFSETQ. The CDR3 contains 12 residues. The V and J ends lost 1 base and 7 bases, in that order; junction bases with no gene match: 1. The CDR3 loop is CASSLYRGEAFF. The CDR3 DNA follows: TGCGCCAGCAGCTTGTACAGGGGTGAAGCTTTCTTT.

The rearrangement joins TRBV6-5 to TRBJ2-5, with TRBD1 matching 8 bases. CDR1 is MNHEY and CDR2 is SVGAGI in the germline V gene. The CDR3 covers 14 residues. The junction had 8 bases not matched to a gene; V was cut back by 9 bases and J by 2 bases. The CDR3 DNA reads TGTGCCAGTTCGCCGGGACAGGTTCAAGAGACCCAGTACTTC. It specifies CASSPGQVQETQYF.

The V and J genes are TRBV4-2 and TRBJ2-7; TRBD2 is a possible D gene (6 bases). This CDR3 has 18 amino acids. Deletions cut 6 bases from V and 0 bases from J, with 24 bases between. Germline assignment: CDR1 LGHNA and CDR2 YNFKEQ. The CDR3 DNA follows: TGTGCCAGCAGGTGCTGGGCTAGCGCGACATATTACTCCTACGAGCAGTACTTC. This translates into CASRCWASATYYSYEQYF.

The gene calls are TRBV19 and TRBJ2-7; TRBD2 matches at 8 bases. Trimming at V came to 4 bases and at J to 3 bases, leaving 8 bases not matched to a gene. The CDR3 is made up of 15 amino acids. The germline V gene encodes CDR1 LNHDA and CDR2 SQIVND (reference sequence). The CDR3 here is CASSTLAGGNYEQYF. Here the CDR3 DNA reads TGTGCCAGTAGTACTTTGGCGGGAGGCAACTACGAGCAGTACTTC. The whole variable domain, filled in from reference TRBV19 and TRBJ2-7, reads DGGITQSPKYLFRKEGQNVTLSCEQNLNHDAMYWYRQDPGQGLRLIYYSQIVNDFQKGDIAEGYSVSREKKESFPLTVTSAQKNPTAFYLCASSTLAGGNYEQYFGPGTRLTVT.

The genes are TRBV27 and TRBJ2-5; the match to TRBD1 covers 7 bases. The CDR3 covers 18 residues. With 4 bases clipped from V and 5 bases from J, the junction kept 19 bases outside the gene matches. CDR1 and CDR2 (germline): MNHEY, SMNVEV (reference sequence). CDR3 loop: CASSSLGFGTVIWETQYF. As DNA, the CDR3 is TGTGCCAGCAGTTCCCTGGGGTTCGGGACAGTTATATGGGAGACCCAGTACTTC.